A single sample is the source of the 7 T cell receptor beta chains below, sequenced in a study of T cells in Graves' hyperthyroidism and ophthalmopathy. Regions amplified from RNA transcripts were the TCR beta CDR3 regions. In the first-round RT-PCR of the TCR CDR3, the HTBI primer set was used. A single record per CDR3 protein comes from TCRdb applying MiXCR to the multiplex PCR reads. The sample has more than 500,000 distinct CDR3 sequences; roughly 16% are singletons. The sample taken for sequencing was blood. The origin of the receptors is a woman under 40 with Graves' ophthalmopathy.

CDR3 loop: CASSPGTVAETQYF. The CDR3 DNA reads TGTGCCAGCAGCCCCGGGACCGTCGCGGAGACCCAGTACTTC. The chain employs TRBV12-3 or TRBV12-4 and TRBJ2-5; either TRBD1 or TRBD2 may fit D (5 bases each). This CDR3 spans 14 amino acids. The germline V and J ends were trimmed by 6 bases and 5 bases, with 16 bases remaining between them.

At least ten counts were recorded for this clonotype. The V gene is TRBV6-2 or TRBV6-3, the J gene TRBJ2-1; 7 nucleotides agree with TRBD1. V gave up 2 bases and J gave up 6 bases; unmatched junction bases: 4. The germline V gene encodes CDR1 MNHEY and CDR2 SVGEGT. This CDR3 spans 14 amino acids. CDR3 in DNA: TGTGCCAGCAGTTACGGGGACAGACCCAATGAGCAGTTCTTC. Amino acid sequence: CASSYGDRPNEQFF.

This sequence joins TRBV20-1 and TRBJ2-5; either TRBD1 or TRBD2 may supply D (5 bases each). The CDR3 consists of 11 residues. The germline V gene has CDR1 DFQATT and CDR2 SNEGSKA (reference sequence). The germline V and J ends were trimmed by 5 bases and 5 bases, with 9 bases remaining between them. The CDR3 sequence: CSAGDPETQYF. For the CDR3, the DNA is TGCAGTGCTGGGGACCCGGAGACCCAGTACTTC.

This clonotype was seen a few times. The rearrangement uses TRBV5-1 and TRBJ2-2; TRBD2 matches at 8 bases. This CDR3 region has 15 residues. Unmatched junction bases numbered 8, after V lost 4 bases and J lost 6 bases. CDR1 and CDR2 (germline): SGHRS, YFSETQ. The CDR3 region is CASSTGLVSAGELFF. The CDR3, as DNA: TGCGCCAGCAGCACGGGACTAGTTTCAGCCGGGGAGCTGTTTTTT.

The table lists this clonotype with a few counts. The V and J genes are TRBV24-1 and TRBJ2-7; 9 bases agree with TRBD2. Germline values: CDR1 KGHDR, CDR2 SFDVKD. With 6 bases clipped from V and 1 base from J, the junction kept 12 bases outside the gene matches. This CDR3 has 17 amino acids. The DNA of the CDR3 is TGTGCCACCAGTCGAATTTGGGGACTAGCCTCTTCCTACGAGCAGTACTTC. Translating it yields CATSRIWGLASSYEQYF.

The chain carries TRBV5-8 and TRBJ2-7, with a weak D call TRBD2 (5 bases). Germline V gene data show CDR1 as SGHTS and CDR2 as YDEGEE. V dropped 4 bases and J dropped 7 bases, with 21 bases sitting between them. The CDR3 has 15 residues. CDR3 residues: CASSQPGVGPGEQYF. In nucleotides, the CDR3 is TGTGCCAGCAGCCAGCCCGGGGTCGGCCCGGGGGAGCAGTACTTC.

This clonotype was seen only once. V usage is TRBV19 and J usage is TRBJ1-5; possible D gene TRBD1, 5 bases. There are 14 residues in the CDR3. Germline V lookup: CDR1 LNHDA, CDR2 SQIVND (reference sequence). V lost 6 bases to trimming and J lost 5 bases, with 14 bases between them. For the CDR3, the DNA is TGTGCCAGTAGGAAACAGTTGACAGATCAGCCCCAGCATTTT. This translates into CASRKQLTDQPQHF.